Each of the 3 T cell receptor beta chains below was sequenced from the same sample in a study of blood T cell repertoires in COVID-19. Clones were sequenced by immunoSEQ multiplex PCR, and TCRdb holds only the in-frame ones, with some missing. The data hold 200,000 to 250,000 clones, with roughly 88% observed a single time. Sequencing used PBMCs or T cells enriched from blood (not recorded which). The receptors here all came from a woman in her thirties or forties with acute COVID-19.

This chain joins TRBV7-9 and TRBJ2-2; D is possibly TRBD2 (6 bases). This CDR3 is built from 16 residues. Per the germline V gene, CDR1 is SEHNR and CDR2 is FQNEAQ (reference sequence). The V end was cut by 6 bases, the J end by 0 bases, with 14 bases between. CDR3 sequence reads: CASSYNGLSNTGELFF. CDR3 sequence (DNA): TGTGCCAGCAGTTACAACGGACTATCGAACACCGGGGAGCTGTTTTTT.

This chain joins TRBV3-1 (or the pseudogene TRBV3-2) and TRBJ2-2; TRBD2 matches at 7 bases. V shed 2 bases, J shed 4 bases, and the junction held 13 bases outside the gene matches. The CDR3 is made up of 18 amino acids. The germline V gene encodes CDR1 LGHDT and CDR2 YNNKEL (reference sequence). The CDR3 DNA reads as TGTGCCAGCAGCCAACCCTGGGGGAGGGGATATAGCACCGGGGAGCTGTTTTTT. This translates into CASSQPWGRGYSTGELFF.

This chain joins TRBV2 and TRBJ1-2; D is possibly TRBD1 (6 bases). The germline gives CDR1 SNHLY, CDR2 FYNNEI. Between the trimmed V and J ends, which lost 5 bases and 4 bases, there was a span of 11 bases. The CDR3 spans 13 residues. This CDR3 is CASSLTGIYGYTF. The CDR3 nucleotides read TGTGCCAGCAGTCTAACAGGGATCTATGGCTACACCTTC. The full variable domain, in which reference TRBV2 and TRBJ1-2 provide the parts outside the CDR3, is EPEVTQTPSHQVTQMGQEVILRCVPISNHLYFYWYRQILGQKVEFLVSFYNNEISEKSEIFDDQFSVERPDGSNFTLKIRSTKLEDSAMYFCASSLTGIYGYTFGSGTRLTVV.